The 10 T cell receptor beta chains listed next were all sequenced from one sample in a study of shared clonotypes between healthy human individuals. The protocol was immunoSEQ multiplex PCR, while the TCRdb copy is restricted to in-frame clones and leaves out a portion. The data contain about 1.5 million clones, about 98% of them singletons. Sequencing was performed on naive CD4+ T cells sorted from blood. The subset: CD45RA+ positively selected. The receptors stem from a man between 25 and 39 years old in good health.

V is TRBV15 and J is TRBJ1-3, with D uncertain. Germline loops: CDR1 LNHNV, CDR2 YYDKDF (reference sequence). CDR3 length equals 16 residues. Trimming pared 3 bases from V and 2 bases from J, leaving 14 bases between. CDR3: CATSSSGPRAGNTIYF. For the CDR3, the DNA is TGTGCCACCAGCAGTTCTGGGCCGCGGGCTGGAAACACCATATATTTT.

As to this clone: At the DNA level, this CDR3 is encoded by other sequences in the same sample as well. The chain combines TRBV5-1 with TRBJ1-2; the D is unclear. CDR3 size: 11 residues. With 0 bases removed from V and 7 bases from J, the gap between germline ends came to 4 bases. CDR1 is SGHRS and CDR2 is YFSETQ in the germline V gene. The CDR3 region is CASSLGSGYTF. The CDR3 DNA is TGCGCCAGCAGCTTGGGGAGTGGCTACACCTTC.

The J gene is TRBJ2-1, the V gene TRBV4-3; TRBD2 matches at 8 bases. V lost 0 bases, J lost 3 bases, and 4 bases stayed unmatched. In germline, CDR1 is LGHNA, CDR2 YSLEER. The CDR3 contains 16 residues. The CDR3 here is CASSQERLAHYNEQFF. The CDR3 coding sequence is TGCGCCAGCAGCCAAGAAAGACTAGCGCACTACAATGAGCAGTTCTTC.

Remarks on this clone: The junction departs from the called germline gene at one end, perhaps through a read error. This CDR3 reads CASSSGPGTGGFGELFF. As DNA, the CDR3 is TGTGCTAGCAGCTCCGGGCCCGGGACAGGGGGCTTCGGGGAGCTGTTTTTT. The chain couples TRBV7-7 to TRBJ2-2; 12 bases are shared with TRBD1. Per the germline V gene, CDR1 is SSHAT and CDR2 is FNYEAQ (reference sequence). The length of the CDR3 is 17 residues.

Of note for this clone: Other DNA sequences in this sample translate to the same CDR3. In DNA, the CDR3 is TGCGCCAGCAGCCAAGATCCAGTTACAGATACGCAGTATTTT. Its translation is CASSQDPVTDTQYF. This rearrangement joins TRBV4-3 to TRBJ2-3; no clear D. Germline CDR1 reads LGHNA; CDR2 reads YSLEER. Trimming pared 0 bases from V and 3 bases from J, leaving 7 bases between. This CDR3 contains 14 residues.

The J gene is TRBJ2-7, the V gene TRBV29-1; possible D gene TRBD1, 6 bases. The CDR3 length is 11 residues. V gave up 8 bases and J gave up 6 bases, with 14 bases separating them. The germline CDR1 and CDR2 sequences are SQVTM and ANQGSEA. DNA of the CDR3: TGCAGCATCAGGGGATCTGGCGAGCAGTACTTC. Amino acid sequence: CSIRGSGEQYF.

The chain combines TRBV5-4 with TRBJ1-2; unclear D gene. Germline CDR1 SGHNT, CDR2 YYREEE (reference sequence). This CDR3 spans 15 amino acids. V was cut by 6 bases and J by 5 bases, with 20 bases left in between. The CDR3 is CASTTSVPPLYGYTF. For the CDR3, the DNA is TGTGCCAGCACCACCTCGGTCCCCCCTTTATATGGCTACACCTTC.

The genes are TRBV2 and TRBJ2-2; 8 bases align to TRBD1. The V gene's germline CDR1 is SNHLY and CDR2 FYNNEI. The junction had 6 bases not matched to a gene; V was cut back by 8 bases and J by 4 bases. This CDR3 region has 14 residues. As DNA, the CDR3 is TGTGCCAGCGGAGGACAGGGCCCCACCGGGGAGCTGTTTTTT. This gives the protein CASGGQGPTGELFF.

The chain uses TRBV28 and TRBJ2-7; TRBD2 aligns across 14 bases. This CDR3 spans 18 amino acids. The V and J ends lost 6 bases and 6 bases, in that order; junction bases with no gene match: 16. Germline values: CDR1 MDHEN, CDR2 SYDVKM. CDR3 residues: CASSPPPGLAGAGGEQYF. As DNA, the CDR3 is TGTGCCAGCAGCCCCCCTCCGGGACTAGCGGGAGCGGGCGGCGAGCAGTACTTC.

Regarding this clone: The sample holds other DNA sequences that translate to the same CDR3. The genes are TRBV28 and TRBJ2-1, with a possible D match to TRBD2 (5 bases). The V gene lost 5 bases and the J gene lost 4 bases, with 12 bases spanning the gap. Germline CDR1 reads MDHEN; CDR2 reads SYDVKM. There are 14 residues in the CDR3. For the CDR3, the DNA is TGTGCCAGCAGTCCCGGAGGCGGTTACAATGAGCAGTTCTTC. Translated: CASSPGGGYNEQFF.